This T cell receptor (beta chain) was observed in a study of T cell repertoires in cytomegalovirus infection (dated by TCRdb to between 2017 and 2020). Describing the broader study: The peptide stimulations were aimed at well-studied HLA-B-restricted epitopes as well as recently identified HLA-C-restricted CMV epitopes, whose presentation resists viral immunomodulation. The HLA type of each donor mattered for the analysis, because public TCR beta signatures pointed to carriage of CMV infection along with the matching HLA type.

Taken from the germline V gene, the CDR1 and CDR2 loops are MNHNS and SASEGT. Including cysteine and phenylalanine, the CDR3 has 16 amino acids. The sequence is cut down to CDR3 DNA, 48 bases in frame from base 1. V is reduced by 3 bases and J by 4 bases, leaving a spacing of 18 bases between them. The instrument was an Illumina HiSeq 1500. The public sequencing data were trimmed at Q25 with fastp and processed into clonotypes with MiXCR by TCRdb, which kept only in-frame beta chains. Merged by CDR3 protein, the rows form single entries marked with the most common genes and DNA. Counted in this sample were around 500,000 distinct CDR3 sequences; under 45% of them appeared once. The ten largest make up around two fifths of the sample. The treatment or condition label for this specimen denotes: in vitro stimulation with specific CMV peptide epitopes to enrich CMV-specific T cells. Turning to this clonotype: The antigen it binds to is not known. Per-base qualities were not stored, and no clone one base away is much larger.

Results and caveats for the whole study, not just this receptor: The ex vivo response was dominated by HLA-C-restricted CMV-specific TCR beta clonotypes, and the single most frequent clonotype in two of eight donors was supplied by these HLA-C-restricted clonotypes. Cumulative frequency of public TCR beta family members discriminated carriers of CMV infection plus the relevant HLA type in this cohort and an independent roughly 330-donor cohort.

The sequenced sample was cultured PBMCs, obtained from culture after CMV antigen stimulation. The V and J segments used are TRBV6-1 and TRBJ1-2; TRBD1 is a possible D gene, resting on 5 matching bases. The receptor was derived from a human donor in good health (CMV status not recorded). Some clones in this sample may be carry-over from other donors' samples. The nucleotides are TGTGCCAGCAGTGATTTATTCGTCGACAGCAGCTATGGCTACACCTTC. Translated, this is CASSDLFVDSSYGYTF.